This T cell receptor beta chain was sequenced for a study of T cells in Graves' hyperthyroidism and ophthalmopathy. Study-level points and caveats: In the blood, most expanded thyroid clonotypes above 0.001 appeared as well.

As concerns this clonotype: Its antigen is currently unknown.

Amplified TCR beta CDR3 regions came from RNA transcripts. The TCR CDR3 was amplified in a first-round RT-PCR using the HTBI primer set. MiXCR, applied by TCRdb to the multiplex PCR reads, yields one record per CDR3 protein. The sample has 300,000 or so distinct CDR3 sequences, roughly a fifth seen once. This CDR3 comprises 21 residues. The germline V gene encodes CDR1 SQVTM and CDR2 ANQGSEA. V was pared by 1 base and J by 1 base, with 26 bases between. Those patients with uncontrolled infection, other autoimmune disease, pregnancy or lactation were excluded. Used for diagnoses were clinical symptoms, serum thyroxine and TRAb, thyroid ultrasound and orbital computed tomography.

This clonotype originated in a woman in her forties or fifties with Graves' hyperthyroidism. Specimen: blood. The V call is TRBV29-1, the J call TRBJ2-6; D is ambiguous. The CDR3 nucleotides are TGCAGCGTTGAAGTTCGGCTCGAGGCGCACCCCGATCATTCTGGGGCCAACGTCCTGACTTTC. It is translated as CSVEVRLEAHPDHSGANVLTF.